This TCR beta chain was documented in a study of early stage breast cancer tumors. Clones were read by immunoSEQ multiplex PCR, and TCRdb kept only the in-frame ones, dropping some. The data contain about 53,000 clones, just over 90% of them singletons. The junction had 3 bases not matched to a gene; V was cut back by 5 bases and J by 3 bases. The CDR3 totals 14 residues. Germline CDR1 is SGHNT and CDR2 is YENEEA. This chain connects TRBV11-3 to TRBJ1-2; TRBD1 matches at 10 bases. The sequencing sample was made of blood. This clonotype was obtained from a person aged 70 to 79 with breast cancer. The CDR3 loop is CASSRDRGDYGYTF. In nucleotides, the CDR3 is TGTGCCAGCAGCCGGGACAGGGGTGACTATGGCTACACCTTC.